The following is a TCR beta chain sequence with its context. Antigen: not known. J gave up 12 bases and V 4 bases, and 12 bases lay outside the gene matches. Per the germline V gene, CDR1 is LGHDT and CDR2 is YNNKEL (reference sequence). The CDR3 runs 16 residues. Prepared libraries of TCR beta cDNA carried unique molecular identifiers. TCRdb re-called the PCR reads with MiXCR, one entry per CDR3 protein. The table shows 750,000 to 900,000 distinct CDR3 sequences, with 46% occurring only once. This entry comes from a study of post-analysis software for immune sequencing data. The study's findings and limits: Higher frequency in patients than in controls was seen for about five TRBV segments, with TRBV5-6, TRBV5-1 and TRBV20-1 among them.

The chain uses TRBV3-1 and TRBJ2-1, with 13 bases that match TRBD2. The sample was blood. The source is a girl aged 10 to 17 with multiple sclerosis. CDR3 in DNA: TGTGCCAGCAGCCTACGAGGACTAGCGGGAGACCAAGGGCAGTTCTTC. Protein sequence: CASSLRGLAGDQGQFF.